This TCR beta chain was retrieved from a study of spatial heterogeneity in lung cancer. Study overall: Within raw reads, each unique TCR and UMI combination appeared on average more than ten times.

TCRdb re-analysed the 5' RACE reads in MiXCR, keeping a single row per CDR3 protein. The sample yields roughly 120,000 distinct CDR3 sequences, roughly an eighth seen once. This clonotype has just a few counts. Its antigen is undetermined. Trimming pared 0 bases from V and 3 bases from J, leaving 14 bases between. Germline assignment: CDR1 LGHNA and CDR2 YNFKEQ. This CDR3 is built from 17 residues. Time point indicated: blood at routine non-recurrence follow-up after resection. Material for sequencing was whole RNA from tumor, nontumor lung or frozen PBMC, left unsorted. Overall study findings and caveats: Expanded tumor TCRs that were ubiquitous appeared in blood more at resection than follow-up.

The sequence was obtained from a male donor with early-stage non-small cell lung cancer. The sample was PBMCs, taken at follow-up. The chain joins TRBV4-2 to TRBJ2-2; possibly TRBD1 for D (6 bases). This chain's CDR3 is CASSQDLQGRDTGELFF. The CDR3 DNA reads TGTGCCAGCAGCCAAGATCTTCAGGGGCGGGACACCGGGGAGCTGTTTTTT.